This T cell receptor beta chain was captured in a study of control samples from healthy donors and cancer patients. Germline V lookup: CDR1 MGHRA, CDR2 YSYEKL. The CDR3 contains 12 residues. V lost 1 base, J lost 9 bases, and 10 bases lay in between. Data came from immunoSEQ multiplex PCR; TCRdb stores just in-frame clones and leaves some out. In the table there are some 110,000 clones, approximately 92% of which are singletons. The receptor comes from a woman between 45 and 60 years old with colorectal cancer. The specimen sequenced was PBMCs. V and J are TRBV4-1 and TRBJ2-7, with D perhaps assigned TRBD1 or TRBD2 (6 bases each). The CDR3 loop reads CASSQVGGLQYF. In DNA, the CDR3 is TGCGCCAGCAGCCAAGTCGGGGGCTTGCAGTACTTC.